A single sample gave rise to the 23 T cell receptor beta chains below, sequenced in a study of cytomegalovirus exposure and HLA in healthy donors. The repertoire was sequenced with immunoSEQ multiplex PCR; TCRdb's copy has only in-frame clones and lacks some. The sample carries some 170,000 clones, around nine tenths recorded once. The sequenced sample consisted of PBMCs. These receptor sequences come from a man between 18 and 35 years old in good health and CMV-seropositive.

This chain uses TRBV5-6 with TRBJ1-2; 8 positions match TRBD1. Germline values: CDR1 SGHDT, CDR2 YYEEEE. Unmatched junction bases numbered 9, after V lost 1 base and J lost 4 bases. The CDR3 extends over 16 amino acids. CDR3 loop: CASSLPTGTGVYGYTF. Written as DNA, the CDR3 is TGTGCCAGCAGCTTGCCCACCGGGACAGGAGTCTATGGCTACACCTTC.

The rearrangement links TRBV7-9 to TRBJ1-1, with a weak D call TRBD1 (6 bases). Trimming removed 5 bases at V and 0 bases at J, with 13 bases between. This CDR3 region has 15 residues. Germline values: CDR1 SEHNR, CDR2 FQNEAQ (reference sequence). The CDR3 region is CASSPLQGMNTEAFF. The CDR3 region has the DNA TGTGCCAGCAGCCCCTTACAGGGCATGAACACTGAAGCTTTCTTT.

The chain uses TRBV13 and TRBJ2-7, with D possibly matching TRBD1 (5 bases). The V gene's germline CDR1 is PRHDT and CDR2 FYEKMQ (reference sequence). Trimming took 5 bases from V and 6 from J, leaving 17 bases between them. The CDR3 spans 14 residues. CDR3 region: CASSPRTKLGEQYF. The DNA for the CDR3 is TGTGCCAGCAGCCCCCGGACAAAGCTGGGCGAGCAGTACTTC.

The J gene is TRBJ2-4, the V gene TRBV7-2; no reliable D call. V lost 0 bases and J 0 bases, leaving 6 bases between the germline ends. The germline V gene encodes CDR1 SGHTA and CDR2 FQGNSA. The CDR3 length is 15 residues. This CDR3 reads CASSLAYLAKNIQYF. As DNA, the CDR3 is TGTGCCAGCAGCTTAGCGTATCTAGCCAAAAACATTCAGTACTTC.

The chain combines TRBV25-1 with TRBJ2-3; D gene uncertain. This CDR3 is built from 13 residues. The V end lost 1 base, the J end lost 1 base, and 3 bases lay between the germline ends. Germline V lookup: CDR1 MGHDK, CDR2 SYGVNS. Written as DNA, the CDR3 is TGTGCCAGCAGTGAATCGGGCACAGATACGCAGTATTTT. This gives the protein CASSESGTDTQYF.

The chain carries TRBV7-6 and TRBJ2-7, with D possibly TRBD1 on 6 matching bases. Germline V lookup: CDR1 SGHVS, CDR2 FNYEAQ. The CDR3 consists of 16 residues. Trimming removed 5 bases at V and 4 bases at J, with 21 bases between. CDR3 DNA: TGTGCCAGCAGCCGAAAAACAGGGCTGTATCCTTACGAGCAGTACTTC. It translates to CASSRKTGLYPYEQYF.

The chain is built from TRBV27 and TRBJ2-7; D is possibly TRBD1 (6 bases). There are 14 residues in the CDR3. Germline CDR1 MNHEY, CDR2 SMNVEV (reference sequence). The V end lost 3 bases, the J end lost 1 base, and 10 bases lay between the germline ends. This CDR3 reads CASSLGRGSYEQYF. The CDR3 region has the DNA TGTGCCAGCAGTTTGGGCAGGGGTTCCTACGAGCAGTACTTC.

The rearrangement uses TRBV28 and TRBJ2-7; D is unresolved. This CDR3 is built from 13 residues. V lost 3 bases, J lost 2 bases, and 8 bases lay in between. CDR1 is MDHEN, CDR2 SYDVKM, per germline. CDR3 residues: CASSFGQTYEQYF. The CDR3 DNA sequence: TGTGCCAGCAGTTTTGGGCAGACCTACGAGCAGTACTTC.

V is TRBV11-2 and J is TRBJ2-7; tentatively, D is TRBD1 (6 bases). Deletions cut 5 bases from V and 1 base from J, with 9 bases between. Germline V gene sequence: CDR1 SGHAT, CDR2 FQNNGV. This CDR3 spans 13 amino acids. This CDR3 reads CASSTGQSYEQYF. CDR3 in DNA: TGTGCCAGCAGCACCGGACAGTCCTACGAGCAGTACTTC.

The J gene is TRBJ2-2, the V gene TRBV11-2; D not resolved. The germline V and J ends were trimmed by 5 bases and 3 bases, with 4 bases remaining between them. The CDR3 is made up of 12 amino acids. Germline CDR1 reads SGHAT; CDR2 reads FQNNGV. CDR3 region: CASSRDTGELFF. The CDR3 DNA reads TGTGCCAGCAGCCGAGACACCGGGGAGCTGTTTTTT. Full variable domain (rest looked up from reference TRBV11-2 and TRBJ2-2): EAGVAQSPRYKIIEKRQSVAFWCNPISGHATLYWYQQILGQGPKLLIQFQNNGVVDDSQLPKDRFSAERLKGVDSTLKIQPAKLEDSAVYLCASSRDTGELFFGEGSRLTVL.

This clone turned up a few times. Distinct nucleotide sequences in the sample also encode this CDR3. This rearrangement joins TRBV13 to TRBJ2-1; 8 nucleotides match TRBD2. Germline trimming cut 5 bases from V and 4 bases from J; bases unmatched to any gene: 4. The CDR3 is 14 amino acids. Germline CDR1 PRHDT, CDR2 FYEKMQ (reference sequence). CDR3: CASSRTSGYNEQFF. The CDR3 nucleotides are TGTGCCAGCAGCAGAACTAGCGGTTACAATGAGCAGTTCTTC.

This chain links TRBV10-3 with TRBJ2-6; 9 bases fit TRBD1. With 8 bases clipped from V and 0 bases from J, the junction kept 5 bases outside the gene matches. The CDR3 is made up of 16 amino acids. Germline V lookup: CDR1 ENHRY, CDR2 SYGVKD. CDR3 sequence reads: CAIGTGPSSGANVLTF. The CDR3 DNA sequence: TGTGCCATCGGGACAGGGCCTAGCTCTGGGGCCAACGTCCTGACTTTC.

The chain employs TRBV29-1 and TRBJ1-1, with TRBD1 matching 9 bases. The CDR3 covers 12 residues. CDR1 and CDR2 (germline): SQVTM, ANQGSEA. V lost 7 bases and J lost 4; bases outside the gene matches: 4. Here the CDR3 DNA reads TGCAGCGCAGGGACAGGGACCACTGAAGCTTTCTTT. As protein: CSAGTGTTEAFF.

The chain carries TRBV9 and TRBJ2-2; D ambiguous. The V end was cut by 1 base, the J end by 8 bases, with 18 bases between. CDR1 is SGDLS and CDR2 is YYNGEE in the germline V gene. This CDR3 has 16 residues. CDR3 DNA sequence: TGTGCCAGCAGCGTACTGGTCAGGCCCGAAATTGGGGAGCTGTTTTTT. Translating gives CASSVLVRPEIGELFF.

The sample holds a few counts of this clone. V and J are TRBV19 and TRBJ1-1; D may be TRBD1 (5 bases). The CDR3 is 17 amino acids. Germline V gene sequence: CDR1 LNHDA, CDR2 SQIVND (reference sequence). The V end lost 7 bases, the J end lost 1 base, and 22 bases lay between the germline ends. In DNA, the CDR3 is TGTGCCAGTAATTCCCCCGGACGGGGGGAGAGGAACACTGAAGCTTTCTTT. Protein product: CASNSPGRGERNTEAFF.

In this sample, this clone turned up a few times. This chain links TRBV28 with TRBJ1-2; 8 positions agree with TRBD1. Unmatched junction bases numbered 5, after V lost 3 bases and J lost 8 bases. The CDR3 length is 13 residues. The germline V gene has CDR1 MDHEN and CDR2 SYDVKM. Here the CDR3 reads CASSFRGRGGYTF. In DNA form, the CDR3 reads TGTGCCAGCAGTTTCAGGGGGCGGGGAGGCTACACCTTC.

The chain recombines TRBV6-5 with TRBJ1-6; 10 bases agree with TRBD1. This CDR3 is built from 15 residues. The germline V gene encodes CDR1 MNHEY and CDR2 SVGAGI. V gave up 0 bases and J gave up 10 bases; unmatched junction bases: 3. CDR3 loop: CASSYSGTGESPLHF. CDR3 bases: TGTGCCAGCAGTTACTCAGGGACAGGGGAATCACCCCTCCACTTT.

The chain links TRBV6-1 to TRBJ2-7; weak D call: TRBD1 (6 bases). Germline CDR1 reads MNHNS; CDR2 reads SASEGT. The germline V and J ends were trimmed by 8 bases and 0 bases, with 11 bases remaining between them. The CDR3 has 13 amino acids. Here the CDR3 reads CASRPGHSYEQYF. CDR3 in DNA: TGTGCCAGCCGACCGGGACACTCCTACGAGCAGTACTTC.

The genes are TRBV29-1 and TRBJ2-3, with D perhaps TRBD1 (6 bases). The CDR3 spans 11 residues. The germline V gene has CDR1 SQVTM and CDR2 ANQGSEA. Trimming left V 7 bases short and J 7 bases short, with 12 bases between. CDR3 residues: CSANRANTQYF. The CDR3 nucleotides read TGCAGCGCGAACAGGGCGAATACGCAGTATTTT.

This clone was seen only a few times. J is TRBJ1-6 and V is TRBV4-3; TRBD1 might be the D (5 bases). The V and J ends lost 0 bases and 5 bases respectively, with 8 bases between them. The CDR3 runs 15 residues. Germline CDR1 reads LGHNA; CDR2 reads YSLEER. The CDR3 bases are TGCGCCAGCAGCCAAGATCCAGGGAATAATTCACCCCTCCACTTT. It specifies CASSQDPGNNSPLHF.

This clone was seen only a few times. The V and J genes are TRBV4-1 and TRBJ2-1, with 7 bases identical to TRBD2. Germline-derived CDR1 and CDR2 are MGHRA and YSYEKL. Trimming took 4 bases from V and 5 from J; bases not matched to a gene: 5. The CDR3 spans 14 residues. This CDR3 is CASSPQRGDNEQFF. CDR3 sequence (DNA): TGCGCCAGCAGCCCCCAGCGGGGCGACAATGAGCAGTTCTTC.

The chain joins TRBV7-9 to TRBJ2-7; the D is unclear. The CDR3 consists of 14 residues. Between the trimmed V and J ends, which lost 5 bases and 0 bases, there was a span of 11 bases. The germline gives CDR1 SEHNR, CDR2 FQNEAQ (reference sequence). CDR3 amino acids: CASSLPSSSYEQYF. CDR3 bases: TGTGCCAGCAGCCTCCCCTCTAGCTCCTACGAGCAGTACTTC.

On this clone itself: At one end, the junction sequence differs from germline, possibly due to a read error. The CDR3 region has the DNA TGTGCTAGCAGCTTAGACAGGGGCTCTGGAAACACCATATATTTT. As protein: CASSLDRGSGNTIYF. The chain recombines TRBV7-7 with TRBJ1-3; TRBD1 matches 8 bases. CDR1 SSHAT and CDR2 FNYEAQ come from the germline V gene (reference sequence). This CDR3 has 15 residues. Full variable domain (missing parts from reference TRBV7-7 and TRBJ1-3): GAGVSQSPRYKVTKRGQDVTLRCDPISSHATLYWYQQALGQGPEFLTYFNYEAQPDKSGLPSDRFSAERPEGSISTLTIQRTEQRDSAMYRCASSLDRGSGNTIYFGEGSWLTVV.